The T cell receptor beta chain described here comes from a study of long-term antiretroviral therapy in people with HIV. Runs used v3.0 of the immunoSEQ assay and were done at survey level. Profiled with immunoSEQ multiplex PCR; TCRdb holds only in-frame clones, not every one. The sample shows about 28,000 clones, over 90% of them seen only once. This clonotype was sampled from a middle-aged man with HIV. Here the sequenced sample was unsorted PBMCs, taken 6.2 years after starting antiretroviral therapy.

In DNA, the CDR3 is TGTGCCAGCTCACCACAGGGCCAGGAGCAGTACTTC. This codes for CASSPQGQEQYF. The genes are TRBV18 and TRBJ2-7; D gene unclear. V lost 1 base and J lost 7, with 8 bases in between. Germline V lookup: CDR1 KGHSH, CDR2 LQKENI. The CDR3 covers 12 residues.